This T cell receptor (beta chain) is drawn from a study of identical twins. This clonotype was detected a few times. TCRdb re-derived calls from the 5' RACE reads in MiXCR, one entry per CDR3 protein. The sample lists hundreds of thousands of distinct CDR3 sequences, around 8.6% occurring once. V lost 8 bases and J 2 bases, leaving 13 bases between the germline ends. The CDR3 runs to 13 residues. The sample was also reused in another study, on yellow fever vaccine responses in identical twins.

The sample was PBMCs. This chain joins TRBV12-3 or TRBV12-4 and TRBJ2-7; the D is unclear. This TCR was recovered from a woman under 30 in good health. The CDR3 DNA reads TGTGCCAGCGCCTCTGGCAGAACCTACGAGCAGTACTTC. Translated: CASASGRTYEQYF.